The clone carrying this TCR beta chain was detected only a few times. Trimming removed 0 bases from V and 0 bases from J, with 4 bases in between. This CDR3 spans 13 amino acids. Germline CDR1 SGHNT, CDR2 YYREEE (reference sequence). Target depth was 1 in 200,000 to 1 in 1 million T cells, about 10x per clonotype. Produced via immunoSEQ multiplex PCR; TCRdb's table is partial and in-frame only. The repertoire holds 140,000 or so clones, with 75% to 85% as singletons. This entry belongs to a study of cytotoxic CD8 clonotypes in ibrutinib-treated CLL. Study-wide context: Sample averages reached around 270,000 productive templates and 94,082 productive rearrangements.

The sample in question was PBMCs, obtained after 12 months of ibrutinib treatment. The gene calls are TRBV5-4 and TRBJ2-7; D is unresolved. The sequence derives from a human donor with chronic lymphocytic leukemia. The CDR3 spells CASSLVGSYEQYF. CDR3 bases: TGTGCCAGCAGCTTGGTGGGCTCCTACGAGCAGTACTTC. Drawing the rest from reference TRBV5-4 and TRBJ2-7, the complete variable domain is ETGVTQSPTHLIKTRGQQVTLRCSSQSGHNTVSWYQQALGQGPQFIFQYYREEENGRGNFPPRFSGLQFPNYSSELNVNALELDDSALYLCASSLVGSYEQYFGPGTRLTVT.